Following are 14 T cell receptor beta chains from one sample sequenced in a study of OX40 agonist ivuxolimab in advanced cancers. The assay was immunoSEQ multiplex PCR, and TCRdb's table has in-frame clones only and misses some. The sample has under 85,000 clones, about 90% seen once. The sequences come from CD4+ or CD8+ T cells sorted from blood, collected in a trial of the OX40 agonist ivuxolimab. All receptors derive from an adult with an advanced solid tumor such as melanoma, head and neck, liver or kidney cancer.

The chain employs TRBV28 and TRBJ2-7; perhaps D is TRBD1 or TRBD2 (5 bases each). The V and J ends lost 6 bases and 2 bases respectively, with 20 bases between them. This CDR3 contains 16 residues. Germline V lookup: CDR1 MDHEN, CDR2 SYDVKM. The CDR3, as DNA: TGTGCCAGCAGCCTCCCCCGGGGCCAAGTAACCTACGAGCAGTACTTC. It translates to CASSLPRGQVTYEQYF.

The chain has TRBV30 and TRBJ1-1; D is ambiguous. Germline CDR1 and CDR2: GTSNPN and SVGIG (reference sequence). With 0 bases removed from V and 1 base from J, the gap between germline ends came to 12 bases. The CDR3 is made up of 15 amino acids. DNA of the CDR3: TGTGCCTGGAGTGTACTTCCTGCCCAGAACACTGAAGCTTTCTTT. This encodes CAWSVLPAQNTEAFF.

The V gene is TRBV7-2, the J gene TRBJ1-2; D remains ambiguous. V was clipped by 7 bases and J by 5 bases, with 14 bases between them. CDR1 and CDR2 (germline): SGHTA, FQGNSA. This CDR3 contains 13 residues. CDR3 protein: CASNPAPGYGYTF. The CDR3 DNA reads as TGTGCCAGCAACCCTGCCCCGGGATATGGCTACACCTTC.

The CDR3 sequence: CASSRGLLYEQYF. The CDR3 bases are TGTGCCAGCAGCCGGGGACTACTGTACGAGCAGTACTTC. V and J are TRBV7-2 and TRBJ2-7; the match to TRBD2 covers 7 bases. The CDR3 extends over 13 amino acids. Germline trimming cut 5 bases from V and 4 bases from J; bases unmatched to any gene: 5. Germline loops: CDR1 SGHTA, CDR2 FQGNSA.

The V and J genes are TRBV11-2 and TRBJ1-1; D unclear. The CDR3 is made up of 13 amino acids. Germline V gene lookup returns CDR1 SGHAT and CDR2 FQNNGV. V lost 1 base, J lost 3 bases, and 6 bases lay in between. The CDR3 protein is CASSLVGYTEAFF. For the CDR3, the DNA is TGTGCCAGCAGCTTAGTGGGGTACACTGAAGCTTTCTTT.

This clone was seen more than once but under ten times. V is TRBV5-6 and J is TRBJ1-2, with D perhaps TRBD1 (6 bases). This CDR3 is built from 12 residues. V was pared by 3 bases and J by 14 bases, with 17 bases between. CDR1 is SGHDT, CDR2 YYEEEE, per germline. In DNA form, the CDR3 reads TGTGCCAGCAGCTCCGGGACACAACCTCTTACCTTC. Protein product: CASSSGTQPLTF.

V gene TRBV7-2 combines with J gene TRBJ2-5; possibly TRBD1 for D (6 bases). Germline V gene lookup returns CDR1 SGHTA and CDR2 FQGNSA. The CDR3 extends over 15 amino acids. V gave up 4 bases and J gave up 0 bases, with 12 bases separating them. The CDR3 DNA is TGTGCCAGCAGCTCAGACAGGCTGTACCAAGAGACCCAGTACTTC. It codes for CASSSDRLYQETQYF.

The chain links TRBV4-1 to TRBJ2-7; D is ambiguous. The CDR3 has 17 amino acids. Germline CDR1 and CDR2: MGHRA and YSYEKL. Trimming cost V 0 bases and J 3 bases, with 18 bases left between them. CDR3 residues: CASSQDLGGRPFYEQYF. The CDR3 bases are TGCGCCAGCAGCCAAGATCTAGGCGGCAGGCCCTTCTACGAGCAGTACTTC.

The rearrangement links TRBV7-8 to TRBJ2-3; D not resolved. CDR3 length: 13 residues. Looked up from germline, CDR1 is SGHVS and CDR2 is FQNEAQ. V lost 3 bases to trimming and J lost 2 bases, with 6 bases between them. The CDR3 DNA sequence: TGTGCCAGCAGCTTTGAAATCACAGATACGCAGTATTTT. Translated, it gives CASSFEITDTQYF.

The chain employs TRBV19 and TRBJ2-2; TRBD1 is a possible D gene (6 bases). This CDR3 spans 14 amino acids. Trimming took 7 bases from V and 6 from J, leaving 15 bases between them. Germline values: CDR1 LNHDA, CDR2 SQIVND (reference sequence). The chain's CDR3 is CASIPSGAAGELFF. The DNA of the CDR3 is TGTGCCAGTATCCCCTCAGGGGCAGCCGGGGAGCTGTTTTTT. The full variable domain, in which reference TRBV19 and TRBJ2-2 provide the parts outside the CDR3, is DGGITQSPKYLFRKEGQNVTLSCEQNLNHDAMYWYRQDPGQGLRLIYYSQIVNDFQKGDIAEGYSVSREKKESFPLTVTSAQKNPTAFYLCASIPSGAAGELFFGEGSRLTVL.

This clone showed up just a few times. The rearrangement joins TRBV9 to TRBJ1-2; no definite D call. Trimming cost V 4 bases and J 1 base, with 17 bases left between them. CDR3 length: 16 residues. Germline CDR1 reads SGDLS; CDR2 reads YYNGEE. The CDR3 region is CASSPGTAGVNYGYTF. The CDR3 DNA sequence: TGTGCCAGCAGCCCAGGAACTGCAGGAGTTAACTATGGCTACACCTTC.

The genes are TRBV6-5 and TRBJ2-7; no clear D. The CDR3 extends over 14 amino acids. The germline V gene encodes CDR1 MNHEY and CDR2 SVGAGI. The V and J ends lost 5 bases and 4 bases respectively, with 15 bases between them. The CDR3 loop is CASSIGGLAYEQYF. The CDR3 region has the DNA TGTGCCAGCAGTATCGGTGGGCTCGCGTACGAGCAGTACTTC.

The V call is TRBV5-6, the J call TRBJ2-7, with D perhaps TRBD1 (6 bases). V dropped 3 bases and J dropped 4 bases, with 17 bases sitting between them. The CDR3 runs to 15 residues. Germline CDR1 is SGHDT and CDR2 is YYEEEE. CDR3: CASSSRQEIVYEQYF. The CDR3 DNA is TGTGCCAGCAGCTCTAGACAGGAGATTGTGTACGAGCAGTACTTC.

This clone was counted once. The chain has TRBV11-2 and TRBJ1-1; D unresolved. The ends were cut back, 7 bases at V and 0 bases at J, with 15 bases in the middle. This CDR3 has 15 residues. Looked up from germline, CDR1 is SGHAT and CDR2 is FQNNGV. The CDR3 coding sequence is TGTGCCAGCACCGTTCCCTTTTCCATGAACACTGAAGCTTTCTTT. The encoded protein is CASTVPFSMNTEAFF.